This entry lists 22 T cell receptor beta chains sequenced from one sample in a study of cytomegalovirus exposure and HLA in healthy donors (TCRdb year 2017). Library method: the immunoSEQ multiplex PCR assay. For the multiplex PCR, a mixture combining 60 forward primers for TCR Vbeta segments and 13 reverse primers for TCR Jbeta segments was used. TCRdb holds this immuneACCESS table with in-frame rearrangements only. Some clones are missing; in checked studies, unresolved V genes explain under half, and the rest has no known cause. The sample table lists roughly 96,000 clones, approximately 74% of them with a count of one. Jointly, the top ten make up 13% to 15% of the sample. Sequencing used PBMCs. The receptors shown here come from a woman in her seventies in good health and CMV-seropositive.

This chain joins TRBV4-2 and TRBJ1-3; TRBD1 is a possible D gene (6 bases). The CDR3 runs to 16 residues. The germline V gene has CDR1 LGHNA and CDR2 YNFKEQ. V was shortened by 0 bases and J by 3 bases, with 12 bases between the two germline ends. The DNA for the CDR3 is TGTGCCAGCAGCCAAGATCTACGGACAGTTGGAAACACCATATATTTT. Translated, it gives CASSQDLRTVGNTIYF.

CDR3 nucleotide sequence: TGTGCCAGCAGCCCCCTTTCACAGGTCGCCTATGGCTACACCTTC. This codes for CASSPLSQVAYGYTF. This chain links TRBV5-4 with TRBJ1-2, with a possible D match to TRBD1 (5 bases). CDR1 SGHNT and CDR2 YYREEE come from the germline V gene (reference sequence). Trimming pared 4 bases from V and 4 bases from J, leaving 17 bases between. The CDR3 loop spans 15 amino acids.

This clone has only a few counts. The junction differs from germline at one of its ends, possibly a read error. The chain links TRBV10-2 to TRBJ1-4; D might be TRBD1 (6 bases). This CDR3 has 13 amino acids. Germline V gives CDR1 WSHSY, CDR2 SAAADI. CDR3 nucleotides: TGCGCCAGCACGGGACACCGTAATGAAAAGCTGTTTTTT. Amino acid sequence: CASTGHRNEKLFF.

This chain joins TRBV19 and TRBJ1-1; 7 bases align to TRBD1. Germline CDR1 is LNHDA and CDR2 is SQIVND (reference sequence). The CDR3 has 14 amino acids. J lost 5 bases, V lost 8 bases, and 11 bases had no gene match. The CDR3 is CASSGGTAATEAFF. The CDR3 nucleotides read TGTGCCAGTTCGGGAGGGACAGCAGCAACTGAAGCTTTCTTT.

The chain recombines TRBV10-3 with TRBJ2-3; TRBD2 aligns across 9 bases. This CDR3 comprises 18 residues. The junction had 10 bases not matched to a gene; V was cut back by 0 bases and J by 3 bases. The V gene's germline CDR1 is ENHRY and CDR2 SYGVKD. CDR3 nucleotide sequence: TGTGCCATCAGTGAGTCCCGTGCAGGCGGGGGGGCAACAGATACGCAGTATTTT. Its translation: CAISESRAGGGATDTQYF.

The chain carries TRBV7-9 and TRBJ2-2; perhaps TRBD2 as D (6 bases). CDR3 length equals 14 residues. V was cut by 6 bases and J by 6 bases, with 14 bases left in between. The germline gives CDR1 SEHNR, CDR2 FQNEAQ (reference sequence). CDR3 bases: TGTGCCAGCAGACCGGGGGTCAGGGCCGGGGAGCTGTTTTTT. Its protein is CASRPGVRAGELFF. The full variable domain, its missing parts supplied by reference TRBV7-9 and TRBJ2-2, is DTGVSQNPRHKITKRGQNVTFRCDPISEHNRLYWYRQTLGQGPEFLTYFQNEAQLEKSRLLSDRFSAERPKGSFSTLEIQRTEQGDSAMYLCASRPGVRAGELFFGEGSRLTVL.

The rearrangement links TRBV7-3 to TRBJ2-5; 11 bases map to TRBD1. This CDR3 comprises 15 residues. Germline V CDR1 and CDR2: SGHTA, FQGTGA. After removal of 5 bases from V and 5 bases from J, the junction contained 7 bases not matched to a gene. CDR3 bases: TGTGCCAGCAGCCGCACCGGGACAGGGGGGGAGACCCAGTACTTC. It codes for CASSRTGTGGETQYF.

The CDR3: CASSLRQVSPGAFF. In DNA, the CDR3 is TGTGCCAGCAGCTTACGACAGGTCTCCCCGGGAGCTTTCTTT. The chain combines TRBV11-2 with TRBJ1-1; tentative D call: TRBD1 (6 bases). Per the germline V gene, CDR1 is SGHAT and CDR2 is FQNNGV. V dropped 2 bases and J dropped 10 bases, with 17 bases sitting between them. The CDR3 is made up of 14 amino acids.

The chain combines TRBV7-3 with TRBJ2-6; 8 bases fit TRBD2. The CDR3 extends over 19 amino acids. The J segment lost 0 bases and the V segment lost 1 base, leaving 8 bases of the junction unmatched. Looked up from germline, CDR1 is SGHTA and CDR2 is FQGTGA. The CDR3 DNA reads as TGTGCCAGCAGCTTAATGGGACTAGAGACCTACTCTGGGGCCAACGTCCTGACTTTC. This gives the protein CASSLMGLETYSGANVLTF.

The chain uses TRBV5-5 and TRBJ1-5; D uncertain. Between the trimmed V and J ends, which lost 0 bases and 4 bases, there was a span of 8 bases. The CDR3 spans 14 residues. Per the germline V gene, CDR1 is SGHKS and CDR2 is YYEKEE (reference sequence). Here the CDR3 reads CASSLAWSNQPQHF. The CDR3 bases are TGTGCCAGCAGCTTGGCCTGGAGTAATCAGCCCCAGCATTTT.

CDR3 residues: CASSLGLAGYNEQFF. CDR3 nucleotides: TGCGCCAGCAGCTTGGGATTGGCGGGCTACAATGAGCAGTTCTTC. The chain couples TRBV5-1 to TRBJ2-1, with D possibly being TRBD2 (5 bases). Trimming took 0 bases from V and 3 from J, leaving 10 bases between them. This CDR3 region has 15 residues. The germline V gene encodes CDR1 SGHRS and CDR2 YFSETQ.

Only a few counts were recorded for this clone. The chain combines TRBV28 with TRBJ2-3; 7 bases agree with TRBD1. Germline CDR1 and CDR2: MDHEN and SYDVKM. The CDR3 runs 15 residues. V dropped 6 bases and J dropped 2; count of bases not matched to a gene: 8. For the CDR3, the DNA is TGTGCCAGCAGGCTCCGGGACAGCAACACAGATACGCAGTATTTT. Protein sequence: CASRLRDSNTDTQYF.

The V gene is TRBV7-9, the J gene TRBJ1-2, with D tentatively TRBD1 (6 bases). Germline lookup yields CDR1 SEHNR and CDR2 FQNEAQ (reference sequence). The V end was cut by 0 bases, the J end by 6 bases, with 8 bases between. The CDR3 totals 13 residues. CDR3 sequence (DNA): TGTGCCAGCAGCTTAGCGGCAGGGGATGGCTACACCTTC. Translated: CASSLAAGDGYTF.

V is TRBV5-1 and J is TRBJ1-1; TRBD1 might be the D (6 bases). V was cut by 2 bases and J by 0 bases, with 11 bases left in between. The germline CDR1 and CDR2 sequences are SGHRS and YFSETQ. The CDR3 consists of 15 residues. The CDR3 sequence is CASSFGDRLNTEAFF. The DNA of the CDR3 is TGCGCCAGCAGCTTTGGCGACAGGTTGAACACTGAAGCTTTCTTT.

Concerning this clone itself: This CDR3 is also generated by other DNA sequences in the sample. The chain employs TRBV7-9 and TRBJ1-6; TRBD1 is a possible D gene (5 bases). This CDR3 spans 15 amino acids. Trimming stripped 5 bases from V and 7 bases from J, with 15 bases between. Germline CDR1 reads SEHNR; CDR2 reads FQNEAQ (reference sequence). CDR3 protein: CASSPAGQRNSPLHF. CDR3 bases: TGTGCCAGCAGCCCCGCGGGGCAGAGGAATTCACCCCTCCACTTT.

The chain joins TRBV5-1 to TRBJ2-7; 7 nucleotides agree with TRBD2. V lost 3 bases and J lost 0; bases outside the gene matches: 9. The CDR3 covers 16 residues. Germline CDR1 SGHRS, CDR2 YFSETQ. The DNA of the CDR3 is TGCGCCAGCAGCTGGGAGGGGCCCACTAGCTCCTACGAGCAGTACTTC. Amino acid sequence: CASSWEGPTSSYEQYF. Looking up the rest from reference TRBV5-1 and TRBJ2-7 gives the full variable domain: KAGVTQTPRYLIKTRGQQVTLSCSPISGHRSVSWYQQTPGQGLQFLFEYFSETQRNKGNFPGRFSGRQFSNSRSEMNVSTLELGDSALYLCASSWEGPTSSYEQYFGPGTRLTVT.

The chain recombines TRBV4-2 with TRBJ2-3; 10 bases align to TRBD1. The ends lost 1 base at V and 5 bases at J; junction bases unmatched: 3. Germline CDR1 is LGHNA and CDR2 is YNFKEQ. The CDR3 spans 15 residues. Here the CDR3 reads CASSQAGQGGDTQYF. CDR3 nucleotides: TGTGCCAGCAGCCAAGCAGGACAGGGGGGAGATACGCAGTATTTT.

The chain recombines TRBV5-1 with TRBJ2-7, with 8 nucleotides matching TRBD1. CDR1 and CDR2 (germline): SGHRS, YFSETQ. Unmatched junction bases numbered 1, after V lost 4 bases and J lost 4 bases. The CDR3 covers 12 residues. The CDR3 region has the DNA TGCGCCAGCAGCAGGACAGGGTACGAGCAGTACTTC. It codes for CASSRTGYEQYF.

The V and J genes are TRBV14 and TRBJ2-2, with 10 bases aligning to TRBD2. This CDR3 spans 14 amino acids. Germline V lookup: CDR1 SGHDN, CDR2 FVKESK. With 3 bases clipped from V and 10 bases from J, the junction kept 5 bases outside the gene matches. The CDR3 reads CASSHPSGSAELFF. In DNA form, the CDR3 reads TGTGCCAGCAGCCACCCTAGCGGGAGCGCGGAGCTGTTTTTT. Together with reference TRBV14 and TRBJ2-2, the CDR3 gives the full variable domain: EAGVTQFPSHSVIEKGQTVTLRCDPISGHDNLYWYRRVMGKEIKFLLHFVKESKQDESGMPNNRFLAERTGGTYSTLKVQPAELEDSGVYFCASSHPSGSAELFFGEGSRLTVL.

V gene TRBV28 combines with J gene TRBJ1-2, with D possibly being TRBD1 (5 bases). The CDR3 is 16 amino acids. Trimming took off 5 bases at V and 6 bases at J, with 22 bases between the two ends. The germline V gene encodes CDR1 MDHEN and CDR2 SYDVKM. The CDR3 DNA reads TGTGCCAGCAGTACCACCGGGGGGGTTTCCCCCAATGGCTACACCTTC. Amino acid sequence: CASSTTGGVSPNGYTF.

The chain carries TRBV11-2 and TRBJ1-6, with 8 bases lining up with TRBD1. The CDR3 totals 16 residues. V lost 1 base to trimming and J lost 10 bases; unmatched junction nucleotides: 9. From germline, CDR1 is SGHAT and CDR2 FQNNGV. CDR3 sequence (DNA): TGTGCCAGCAGCTTAGCGTTGGGACAGGAATTCTCACCCCTCCACTTT. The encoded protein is CASSLALGQEFSPLHF.

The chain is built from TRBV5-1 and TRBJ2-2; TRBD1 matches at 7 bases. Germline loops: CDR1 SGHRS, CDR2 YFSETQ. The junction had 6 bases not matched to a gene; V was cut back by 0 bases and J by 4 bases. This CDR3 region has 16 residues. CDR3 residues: CASSLAQGVVTGELFF. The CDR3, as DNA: TGCGCCAGCAGCTTGGCCCAGGGGGTAGTCACCGGGGAGCTGTTTTTT.